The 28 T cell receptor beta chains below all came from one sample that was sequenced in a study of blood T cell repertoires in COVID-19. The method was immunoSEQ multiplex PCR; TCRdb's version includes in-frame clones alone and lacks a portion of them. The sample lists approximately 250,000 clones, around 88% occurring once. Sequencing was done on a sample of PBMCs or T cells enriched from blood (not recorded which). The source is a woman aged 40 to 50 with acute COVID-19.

CDR3 DNA: TGTGCCTGGAATTGGGGGCAGAATTCACCCCTCCACTTT. Protein sequence: CAWNWGQNSPLHF. The chain joins TRBV30 to TRBJ1-6; D perhaps matches TRBD1 (6 bases). The CDR3 consists of 13 residues. The V and J ends lost 4 bases and 7 bases respectively, with 11 bases between them. From germline, CDR1 is GTSNPN and CDR2 SVGIG (reference sequence).

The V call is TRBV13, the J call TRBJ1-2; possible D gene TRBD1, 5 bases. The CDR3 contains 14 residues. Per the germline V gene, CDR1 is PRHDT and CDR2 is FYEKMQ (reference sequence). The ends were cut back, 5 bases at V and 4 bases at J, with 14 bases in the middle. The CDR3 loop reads CASSPGAGSYGYTF. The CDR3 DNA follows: TGTGCCAGCAGCCCCGGGGCGGGAAGCTATGGCTACACCTTC.

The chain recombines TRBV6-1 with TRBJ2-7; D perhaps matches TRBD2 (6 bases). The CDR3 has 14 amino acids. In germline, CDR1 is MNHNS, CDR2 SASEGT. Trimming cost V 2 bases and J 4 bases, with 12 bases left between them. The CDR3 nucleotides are TGTGCCAGCAGTGAACGAGGAGGGAAGTACGAGCAGTACGTC. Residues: CASSERGGKYEQYV.

This chain's CDR3 is CASSVSRGGKLFF. Written as DNA, the CDR3 is TGTGCCAGCAGCGTATCCCGGGGGGGAAAACTGTTTTTT. The chain is built from TRBV9 and TRBJ1-4, with D maybe TRBD1 (5 bases). Looked up from germline, CDR1 is SGDLS and CDR2 is YYNGEE. V lost 1 base and J 10 bases, leaving 11 bases between the germline ends. The CDR3 totals 13 residues.

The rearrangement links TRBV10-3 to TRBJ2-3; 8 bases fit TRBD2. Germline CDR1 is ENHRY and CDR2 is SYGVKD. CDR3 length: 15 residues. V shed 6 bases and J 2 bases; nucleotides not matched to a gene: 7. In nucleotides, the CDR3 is TGTGCCATCAGCCCTGGGACTAGATCCACAGATACGCAGTATTTT. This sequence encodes CAISPGTRSTDTQYF.

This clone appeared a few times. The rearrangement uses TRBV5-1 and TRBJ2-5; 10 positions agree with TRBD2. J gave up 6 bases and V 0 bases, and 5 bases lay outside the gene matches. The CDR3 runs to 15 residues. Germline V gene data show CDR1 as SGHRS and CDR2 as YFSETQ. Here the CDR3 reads CASSLGTSGGQTQYF. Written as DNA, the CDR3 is TGCGCCAGCAGCTTGGGGACTAGCGGTGGACAGACCCAGTACTTC. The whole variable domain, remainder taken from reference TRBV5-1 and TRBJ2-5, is KAGVTQTPRYLIKTRGQQVTLSCSPISGHRSVSWYQQTPGQGLQFLFEYFSETQRNKGNFPGRFSGRQFSNSRSEMNVSTLELGDSALYLCASSLGTSGGQTQYFGPGTRLLVL.

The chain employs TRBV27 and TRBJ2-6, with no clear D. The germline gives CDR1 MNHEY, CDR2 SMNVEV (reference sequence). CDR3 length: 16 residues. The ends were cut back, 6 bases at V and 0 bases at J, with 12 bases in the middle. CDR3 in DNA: TGTGCCAGCAGGTACAGCCTGAGCTCTGGGGCCAACGTCCTGACTTTC. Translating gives CASRYSLSSGANVLTF.

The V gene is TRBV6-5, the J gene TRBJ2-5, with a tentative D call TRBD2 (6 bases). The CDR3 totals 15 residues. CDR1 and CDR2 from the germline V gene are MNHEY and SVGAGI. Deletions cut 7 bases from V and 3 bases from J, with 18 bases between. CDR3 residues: CASTSTGTYEETQYF. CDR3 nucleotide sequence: TGTGCCAGCACGAGTACCGGGACTTACGAAGAGACCCAGTACTTC.

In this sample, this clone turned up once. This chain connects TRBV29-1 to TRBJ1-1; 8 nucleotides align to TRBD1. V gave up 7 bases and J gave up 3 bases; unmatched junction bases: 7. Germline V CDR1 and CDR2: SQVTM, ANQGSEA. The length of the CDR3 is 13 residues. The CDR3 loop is CSAQTGVDTEAFF. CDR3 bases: TGCAGCGCCCAGACAGGGGTGGACACTGAAGCTTTCTTT.

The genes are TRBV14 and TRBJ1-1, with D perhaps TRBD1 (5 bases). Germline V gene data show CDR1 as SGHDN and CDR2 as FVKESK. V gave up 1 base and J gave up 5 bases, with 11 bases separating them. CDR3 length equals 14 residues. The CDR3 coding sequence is TGTGCCAGCAGCCAAGTGCAGGGTGGTACTGAAGCTTTCTTT. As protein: CASSQVQGGTEAFF.

The CDR3 nucleotides are TGCGCCAGCAGCCAAGTATCTGTCGGGGGACATGAGCAGTTCTTC. Its protein product is CASSQVSVGGHEQFF. V gene TRBV4-3 combines with J gene TRBJ2-1; D perhaps matches TRBD2 (6 bases). The CDR3 is 15 residues long. Germline CDR1 and CDR2: LGHNA and YSLEER. The V gene lost 1 base and the J gene lost 8 bases, with 15 bases spanning the gap.

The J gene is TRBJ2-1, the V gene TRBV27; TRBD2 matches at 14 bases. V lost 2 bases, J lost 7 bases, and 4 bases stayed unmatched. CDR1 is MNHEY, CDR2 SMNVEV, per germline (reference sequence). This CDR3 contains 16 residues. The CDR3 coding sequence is TGTGCCAGCAGTTTACGACTAGCGGGAGGGATTAATGAGCAGTTCTTC. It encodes CASSLRLAGGINEQFF.

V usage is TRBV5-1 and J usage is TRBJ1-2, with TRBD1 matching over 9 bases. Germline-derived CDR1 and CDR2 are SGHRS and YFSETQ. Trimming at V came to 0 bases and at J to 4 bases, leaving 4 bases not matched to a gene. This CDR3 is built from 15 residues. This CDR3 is CASSLAGQGSYGYTF. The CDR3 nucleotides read TGCGCCAGCAGCTTGGCGGGACAGGGTTCCTATGGCTACACCTTC.

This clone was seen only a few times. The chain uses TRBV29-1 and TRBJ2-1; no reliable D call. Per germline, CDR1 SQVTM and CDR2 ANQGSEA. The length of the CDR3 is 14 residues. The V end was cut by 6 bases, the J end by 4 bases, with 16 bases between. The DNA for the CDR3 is TGCAGCGTCGCGACTGCGCGGATGTACAATGAGCAGTTCTTC. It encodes CSVATARMYNEQFF.

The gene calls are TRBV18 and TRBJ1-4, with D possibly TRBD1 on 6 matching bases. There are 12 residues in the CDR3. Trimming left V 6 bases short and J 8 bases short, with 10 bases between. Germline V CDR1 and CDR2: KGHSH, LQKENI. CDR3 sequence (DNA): TGTGCCAGCTCGCCCGGACAGGAAAAACTGTTTTTT. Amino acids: CASSPGQEKLFF.

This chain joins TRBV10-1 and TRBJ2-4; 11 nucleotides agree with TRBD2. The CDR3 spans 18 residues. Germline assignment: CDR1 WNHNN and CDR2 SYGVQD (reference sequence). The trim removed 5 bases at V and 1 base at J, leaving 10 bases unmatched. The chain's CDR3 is CASSSGTSGPGAKNIQYF. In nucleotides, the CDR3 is TGCGCCAGCAGTTCCGGGACTAGCGGCCCTGGGGCCAAAAACATTCAGTACTTC.

CDR3 region: CASTLRGLETQYF. The CDR3 DNA follows: TGTGCCAGCACCCTCAGGGGGCTGGAGACCCAGTACTTC. This chain joins TRBV18 and TRBJ2-5, with 8 bases that match TRBD1. After removal of 8 bases from V and 5 bases from J, the junction contained 7 bases not matched to a gene. This CDR3 comprises 13 residues. The germline V gene has CDR1 KGHSH and CDR2 LQKENI.

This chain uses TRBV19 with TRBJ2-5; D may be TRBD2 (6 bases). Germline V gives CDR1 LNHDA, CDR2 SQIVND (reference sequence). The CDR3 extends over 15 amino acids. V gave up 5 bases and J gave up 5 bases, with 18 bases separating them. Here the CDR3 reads CASSSRSGGGETQYF. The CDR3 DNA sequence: TGTGCCAGTAGTTCAAGGAGCGGTGGAGGGGAGACCCAGTACTTC.

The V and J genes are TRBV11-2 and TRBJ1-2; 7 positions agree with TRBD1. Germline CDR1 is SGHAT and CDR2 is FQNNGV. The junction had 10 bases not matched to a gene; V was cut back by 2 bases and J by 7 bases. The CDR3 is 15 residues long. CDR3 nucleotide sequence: TGTGCCAGCAGCTTAATAGGGGGCAGAAGTAGTGGCTACACCTTC. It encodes CASSLIGGRSSGYTF.

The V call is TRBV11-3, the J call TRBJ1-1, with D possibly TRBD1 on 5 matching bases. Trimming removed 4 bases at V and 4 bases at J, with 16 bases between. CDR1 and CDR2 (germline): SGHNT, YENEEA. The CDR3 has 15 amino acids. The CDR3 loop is CASSSGLGASTEAFF. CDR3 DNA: TGTGCCAGCAGCTCGGGACTGGGAGCAAGCACTGAAGCTTTCTTT.

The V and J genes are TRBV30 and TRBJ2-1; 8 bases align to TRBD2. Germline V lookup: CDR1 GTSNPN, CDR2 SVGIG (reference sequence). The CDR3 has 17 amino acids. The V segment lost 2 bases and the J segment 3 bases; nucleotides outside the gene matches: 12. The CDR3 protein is CAWSLEGSGVYYNEQFF. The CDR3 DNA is TGTGCCTGGAGTCTAGAGGGTAGCGGGGTATACTACAATGAGCAGTTCTTC. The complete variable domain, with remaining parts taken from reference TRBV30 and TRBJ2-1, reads SQTIHQWPATLVQPVGSPLSLECTVEGTSNPNLYWYRQAAGRGLQLLFYSVGIGQISSEVPQNLSASRPQDRQFILSSKKLLLSDSGFYLCAWSLEGSGVYYNEQFFGPGTRLTVL.

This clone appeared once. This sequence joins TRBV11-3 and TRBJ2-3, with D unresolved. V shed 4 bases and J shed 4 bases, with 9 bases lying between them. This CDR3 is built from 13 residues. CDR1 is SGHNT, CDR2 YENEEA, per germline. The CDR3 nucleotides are TGTGCCAGCAGCTCCCGGGTTGCAGATACGCAGTATTTT. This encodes CASSSRVADTQYF.

The CDR3 DNA sequence: TGTGCCACGGAGTTGCAGCCGAACACTGAAGCTTTCTTT. This gives the protein CATELQPNTEAFF. The chain recombines TRBV7-2 with TRBJ1-1; no clear D. CDR3 size: 13 residues. CDR1 and CDR2 (germline): SGHTA, FQGNSA. V was cut by 10 bases and J by 1 base, with 13 bases left in between.

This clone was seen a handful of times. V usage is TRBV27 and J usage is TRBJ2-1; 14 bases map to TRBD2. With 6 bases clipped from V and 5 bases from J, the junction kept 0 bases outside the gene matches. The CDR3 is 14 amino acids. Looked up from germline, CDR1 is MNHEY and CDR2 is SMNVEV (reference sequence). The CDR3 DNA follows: TGTGCCAGCAGGACTAGCGGGAGGGACAATGAGCAGTTCTTC. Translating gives CASRTSGRDNEQFF.

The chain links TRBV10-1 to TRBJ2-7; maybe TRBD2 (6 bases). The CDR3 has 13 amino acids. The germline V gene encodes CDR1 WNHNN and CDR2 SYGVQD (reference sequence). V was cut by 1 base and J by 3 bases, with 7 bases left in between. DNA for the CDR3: TGCGCCAGCAGTGAGTACGGGGGCTACGAGCAGTACTTC. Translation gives CASSEYGGYEQYF.

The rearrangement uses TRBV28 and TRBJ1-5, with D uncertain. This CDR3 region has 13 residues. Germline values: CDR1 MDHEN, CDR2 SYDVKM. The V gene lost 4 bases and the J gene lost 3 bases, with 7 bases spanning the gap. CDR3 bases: TGTGCCAGCAGTTCAGAGGTCAATCAGCCCCAGCATTTT. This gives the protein CASSSEVNQPQHF.

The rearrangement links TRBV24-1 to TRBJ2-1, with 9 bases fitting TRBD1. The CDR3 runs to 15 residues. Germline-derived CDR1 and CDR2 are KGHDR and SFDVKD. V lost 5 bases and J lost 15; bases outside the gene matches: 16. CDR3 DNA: TGTGCCACCAGTGCTGACAGGGGGAGCACCTCCCCAAGGTTCTTC. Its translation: CATSADRGSTSPRFF.

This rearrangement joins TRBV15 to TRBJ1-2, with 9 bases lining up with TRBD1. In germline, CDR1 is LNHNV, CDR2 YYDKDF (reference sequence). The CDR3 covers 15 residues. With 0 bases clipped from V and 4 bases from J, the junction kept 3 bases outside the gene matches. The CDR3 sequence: CATSREATGGYGYTF. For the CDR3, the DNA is TGTGCCACCAGCAGAGAGGCGACAGGGGGCTATGGCTACACCTTC.